The clone carrying this T cell receptor beta chain was recorded at least ten times. As yet, its antigen is unknown. These data come from a study of human T cells and chemical hapten exposure. Across the study: Among samples, TCR yields varied mainly because of small differences in pooled library volume. General study results and limits: Sensitizing with DPC caused no change in TCRs above 1 in 1000 frequency.

Original handling: Sampled TCR counts reached a median of approximately 93,000 per sample, with values ranging from 23,224 to 690,600. Using its own MiXCR run on the 5' RACE reads, TCRdb lists one record per CDR3 protein. The V and J calls were determined by TCRdb, not by the authors. The sample has about 140,000 distinct CDR3 sequences; 3.5% to 5% are singletons. The CDR3 sequence is 14 residues long. V dropped 2 bases and J dropped 5; count of bases not matched to a gene: 4. Germline CDR1 is SGHKS and CDR2 is YYEKEE (reference sequence). The template was total RNA from unfractionated whole blood. This TCR was recovered from a female donor in good health. J is TRBJ2-3 and V is TRBV5-5; 8 nucleotides align to TRBD2. Here the CDR3 reads CASSFGGARDTQYF. The CDR3 DNA reads TGTGCCAGCAGCTTCGGGGGGGCCCGAGATACGCAGTATTTT.